The source of this T cell receptor (beta chain) is a study of PD-L1 blockade in urothelial cancer. Spiking of synthetic TCR analog templates was performed in each PCR. Here immunoSEQ multiplex PCR was the method, and the copy in TCRdb shows in-frame clones only, minus some. The sample shows about 38,000 clones, just under 85% of them seen only once. Time point specified: pretreatment peripheral blood. For each patient, 1 to 8 samples were obtained, pretreatment and on-treatment. V shed 4 bases, J shed 5 bases, and the junction held 10 bases outside the gene matches. The germline V gene encodes CDR1 SGHDT and CDR2 YYEEEE. CDR3 length equals 15 residues.

J is TRBJ2-5 and V is TRBV5-6; 8 bases align to TRBD1. The sample was PBMCs, taken around atezolizumab (anti-PD-L1) treatment. The receptor's source is a man of 80 years or more with urothelial cancer. The CDR3 DNA reads TGTGCCAGCAGCACGTCAGGACAGGGACGCGAGACCCAGTACTTC. This codes for CASSTSGQGRETQYF.